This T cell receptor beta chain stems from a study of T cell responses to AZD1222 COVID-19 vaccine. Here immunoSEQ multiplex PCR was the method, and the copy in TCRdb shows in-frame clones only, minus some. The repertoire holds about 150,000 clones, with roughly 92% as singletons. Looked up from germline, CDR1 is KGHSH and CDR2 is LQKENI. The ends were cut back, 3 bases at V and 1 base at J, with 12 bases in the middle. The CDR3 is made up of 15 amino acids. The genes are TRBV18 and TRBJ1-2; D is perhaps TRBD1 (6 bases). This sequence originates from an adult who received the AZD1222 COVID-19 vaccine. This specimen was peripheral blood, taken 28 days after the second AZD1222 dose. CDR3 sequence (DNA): TGTGCCAGCTCACCCCGGACAGCGTTTAACTATGGCTACACCTTC. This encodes CASSPRTAFNYGYTF.